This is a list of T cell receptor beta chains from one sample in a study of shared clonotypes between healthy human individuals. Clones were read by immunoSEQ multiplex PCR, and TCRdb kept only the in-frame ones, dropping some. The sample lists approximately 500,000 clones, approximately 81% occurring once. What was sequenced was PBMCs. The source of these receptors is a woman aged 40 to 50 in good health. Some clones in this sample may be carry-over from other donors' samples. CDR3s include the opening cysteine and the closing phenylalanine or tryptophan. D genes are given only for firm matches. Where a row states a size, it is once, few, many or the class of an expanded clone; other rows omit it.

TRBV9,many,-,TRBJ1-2,TGTGCCAGCAGCGACAGTCACTATGGCTACACCTTC,CASSDSHYGYTF
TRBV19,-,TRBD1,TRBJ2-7,TGTGCCAGTAGTATTACACAGGGGACCTACGAGCAGTACTTC,CASSITQGTYEQYF
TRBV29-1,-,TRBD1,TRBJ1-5,TGCAGCGTACTGACAGGGGGTGGCAATCAGCCCCAGCATTTT,CSVLTGGGNQPQHF
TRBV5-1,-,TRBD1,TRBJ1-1,TGCGCCAGCAGCACATCAGGGGGCCAAACTGAAGCTTTCTTT,CASSTSGGQTEAFF
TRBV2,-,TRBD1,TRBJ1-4,TGTGCCAGCAGTGAAGAATGGGGGAGGGGGCAACCAACTAATGAAAAACTGTTTTTT,CASSEEWGRGQPTNEKLFF
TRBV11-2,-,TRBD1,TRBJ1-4,TGTGCCAGCAGCTTATTCCTCCCGGGACAGGGGAATGAAAAACTGTTTTTT,CASSLFLPGQGNEKLFF
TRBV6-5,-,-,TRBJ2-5,TGTGCCAGCAGGGACCCGACAATCCAAGAGACCCAGTACTTC,CASRDPTIQETQYF
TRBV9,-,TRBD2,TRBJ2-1,TGTGCCAGCAGCATACCGGGACTAGCGGGAGTTGACTACAATGAGCAGTTCTTC,CASSIPGLAGVDYNEQFF
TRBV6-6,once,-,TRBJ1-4,TGTGCCAGCAGTTACTCAGGGGCTGGCGAAAAACTGTTTTTT,CASSYSGAGEKLFF
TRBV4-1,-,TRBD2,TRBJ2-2,TGCGCCAGCAGCCACCTAGGGACTAGCGGGAGGGACACCGGGGAGCTGTTTTTT,CASSHLGTSGRDTGELFF
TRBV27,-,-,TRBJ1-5,TGTGCCAGCAGTTTTAAACCGGGGGGTGGGCCCCAGCATTTT,CASSFKPGGGPQHF